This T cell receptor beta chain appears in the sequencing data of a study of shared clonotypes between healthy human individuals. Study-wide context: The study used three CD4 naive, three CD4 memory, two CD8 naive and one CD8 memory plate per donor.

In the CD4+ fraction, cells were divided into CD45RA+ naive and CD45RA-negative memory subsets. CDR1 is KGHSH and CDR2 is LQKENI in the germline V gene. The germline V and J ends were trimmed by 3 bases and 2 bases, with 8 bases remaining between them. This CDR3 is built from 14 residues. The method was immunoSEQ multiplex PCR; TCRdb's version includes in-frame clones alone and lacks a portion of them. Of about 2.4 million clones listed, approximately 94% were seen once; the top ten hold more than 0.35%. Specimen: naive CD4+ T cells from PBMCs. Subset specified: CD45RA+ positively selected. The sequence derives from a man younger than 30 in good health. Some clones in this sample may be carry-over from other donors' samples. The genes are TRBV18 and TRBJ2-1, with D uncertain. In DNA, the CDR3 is TGTGCCAGCTCACCGCTAAATACCTACAATGAGCAGTTCTTC. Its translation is CASSPLNTYNEQFF.